These T cell receptor beta chains were read from a single sample in a study of T cell responses to AZD1222 COVID-19 vaccine. TCRdb's copy holds only in-frame clones and misses some; the assay was immunoSEQ multiplex PCR. There are approximately 110,000 clones in the sample; approximately 90% occur only once, and under 3% lies in the top ten. This specimen consisted of peripheral blood, obtained 28 days after the second AZD1222 dose. The receptors stem from an adult who received the AZD1222 COVID-19 vaccine. Both conserved end residues are part of each CDR3. The D gene is left open where the match is weak. Some rows have no size entry. The others give once, few or many, or a class for an expanded clone.

>TRBJ1-1|TRBV5-1|NA|TRBD1
TGCGCCAGCACCCCAGGGACAGGCAAATTTGAAGCTTTCTTT
CASTPGTGKFEAFF
>TRBJ2-3|TRBV7-2|NA|TRBD2
TGTGCCAGCAGCTTACGGACTAGCGGGAGGACAGATACGCAGTATTTT
CASSLRTSGRTDTQYF
>TRBJ2-7|TRBV27|NA|NA
TGTGCCAGCAAGGGTAAAATTGTAACGAACCTGTGGGAGCAGTACTTC
CASKGKIVTNLWEQYF
>TRBJ1-1|TRBV29-1|few|TRBD1
TGCAGCGCCGGAACTGGGACAGGATCTAACACTGAAGCTTTCTTT
CSAGTGTGSNTEAFF
>TRBJ1-6|TRBV27|once|TRBD1
TGTGCCAGCAGTTCCCCCTACAGGGGGCCCTATAATTCACCCCTCCACTTT
CASSSPYRGPYNSPLHF
>TRBJ1-1|TRBV5-1|NA|NA
TGCGCCAGCAGCTTGGAATCAGGGGCTGAAGCTTTCTTT
CASSLESGAEAFF
>TRBJ2-6|TRBV5-1|once|TRBD1
TGCGCCAGCAGCCCGTACGAGACAGGGGTCCAGGCTGGGGCCAACGTCCTGACTTTC
CASSPYETGVQAGANVLTF
>TRBJ2-1|TRBV28|NA|TRBD2
TGTGCCAGCAGTTTCGTCACGTTTAATCTGGGCCTAGCGGGAGACAATGAGCAGTTCTTC
CASSFVTFNLGLAGDNEQFF
>TRBJ1-5|TRBV5-1|NA|NA
TGCGCCAGCAGCTTGGAGGGTAGCCGGGAGCAGCCCCAGCATTTT
CASSLEGSREQPQHF
>TRBJ2-4|TRBV10-3|once|TRBD2
TGTGCCATCAGTGATCCGGGGGGAAAAAACATTCAGTACTTC
CAISDPGGKNIQYF
>TRBJ1-2|TRBV7-8|NA|NA
TGTGCCAGCAGCTTATGGGGGGATGGCTACACCTTC
CASSLWGDGYTF
>TRBJ2-7|TRBV5-5|NA|TRBD2
TGTGCCAGCAGCTTGGAACTAGCGGTAGATTACTACGAGCAGTACTTC
CASSLELAVDYYEQYF
>TRBJ1-4|TRBV18|NA|TRBD1
TGTGCCAGCTCACCACGGGACAGGGATGGGCTCTCTGAAAAACTGTTTTTT
CASSPRDRDGLSEKLFF
>TRBJ1-5|TRBV7-6|NA|NA
TGTGCCAGCAGCGCACTCCAGGGACTGGGTCAGCCCCAGCATTTT
CASSALQGLGQPQHF
>TRBJ1-6|TRBV30|NA|NA
TGTGCCTGGAGTTCCTCGAATCCCCCAGGGCCCCTCCACTTT
CAWSSSNPPGPLHF
>TRBJ1-5|TRBV19|NA|NA
TGTGCCAGTAGTGACAGCTTTAATCAGCCCCAGCATTTT
CASSDSFNQPQHF
>TRBJ1-6|TRBV19|NA|NA
TGTGCCAGTAGTATTCCGCCGTCGACCCTCCACTTT
CASSIPPSTLHF
>TRBJ2-7|TRBV5-1|NA|TRBD2
TGCGCCAGCAGCCCTAGACTAGCGGGAGCCTACGAGCAGTACTTC
CASSPRLAGAYEQYF